This T cell receptor (beta chain) was captured in a study of blood T cell repertoires in COVID-19 (TCRdb year 2020). The study in broad terms: Collaborator samples came from the United States, Italy and Spain and covered acute and convalescent phases of COVID-19. The prospective study material was composed of cDNA or gDNA derived from T cells, B-cell-depleted T cells, or PBMCs. Subjects who had been exposed to COVID-19, were actively infected with it, or had recovered from it provided the deeply sampled blood TCRbeta repertoires that made up the dataset. The repertoires were made available in a free public database intended to serve as a resource for research on the immune response to SARS-CoV-2. The samples were drawn from two sources: the first 160 participants of the ongoing ImmuneRACE study, and 1,254 subjects contributed by 6 global collaborators. Sample metadata almost always included a de-identified subject ID, COVID-19 status, age in years and sex. Where available, HLA class I and class II types were taken from metadata supplied by the sample provider and were not determined by assay-based typing. Beyond this particular receptor, the publication reports: The quantity of clinical and demographic metadata differed by source and by participant and was supplied without curation.

CDR1 and CDR2 were assigned from the germline V gene as SGHDT and YYEEEE. The cysteine opens and the phenylalanine closes a CDR3 of 15 amino acids. Kept here is only the CDR3 DNA, which spans 45 bases and is read in frame from base 1. V is shortened by 5 bases, J by 0 bases, and the region joining them spans 9 bases. Another Seattle source contributed samples from volunteer blood donors who had recovered from COVID-19. Collaborating institutions collected whole blood in K2EDTA tubes following their own protocols. Collaborator samples were shipped for TCRbeta analysis as frozen whole blood, isolated PBMCs, or DNA extracted from either sample type. A note on this clone: The clone's antigen remains unknown. Base qualities are missing; no much larger clone stands one base away.

The immunoSEQ Assay, a bias-controlled multiplex PCR, was used to amplify TCRbeta CDR3 regions from genomic DNA. Per the source publication's procedure: The number of nucleated cells in each sample was estimated from the amplification of reference gene primers within the assay. To quantify the absolute abundance of each unique TCRbeta CDR3 rearrangement, sequence reads were collapsed and filtered. For each sample, productive Simpson clonality was calculated by taking the square root of Simpson's diversity index across productive rearrangements. TCRdb's version of the immuneACCESS table is confined to in-frame rearrangements and falls short of the full clone set. An unresolved V gene accounts for under half of the shortfall where checked; the remainder is of unknown origin. The V and J calls and clone size were taken over from that table, and D and trimming were inferred from the DNA. Present in this sample are some 120,000 clones, approximately 83% of which were seen just once. Approximately 16% of the sample comes from the top ten.

Sequencing was done on a sample of peripheral blood. The chain joins TRBV5-6 to TRBJ2-6, with the identity of the D gene unclear. The sequence was collected from a woman aged 45-60 years who had recovered from COVID-19. The CDR3 loop reads CASRFSSSGANVLTF. The DNA is as follows: TGTGCCAGCAGATTTAGTAGCTCTGGGGCCAACGTCCTGACTTTC.